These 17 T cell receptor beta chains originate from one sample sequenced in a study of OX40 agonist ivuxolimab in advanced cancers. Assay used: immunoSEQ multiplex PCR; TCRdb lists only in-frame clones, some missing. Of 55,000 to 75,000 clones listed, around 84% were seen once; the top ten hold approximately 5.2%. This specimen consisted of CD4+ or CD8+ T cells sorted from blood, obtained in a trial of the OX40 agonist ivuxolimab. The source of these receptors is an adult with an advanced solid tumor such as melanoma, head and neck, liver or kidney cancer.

CDR3 coding DNA: TGTGCCAGCAGCCTAACGGCCGGGACAGGGCGATACGAGCAGTACTTC. This encodes CASSLTAGTGRYEQYF. V and J are TRBV13 and TRBJ2-5; TRBD1 aligns across 9 bases. The DNA end favors TRBJ2-7, so the J call may be wrong. Germline CDR1 is PRHDT and CDR2 is FYEKMQ (reference sequence). CDR3 length: 16 residues.

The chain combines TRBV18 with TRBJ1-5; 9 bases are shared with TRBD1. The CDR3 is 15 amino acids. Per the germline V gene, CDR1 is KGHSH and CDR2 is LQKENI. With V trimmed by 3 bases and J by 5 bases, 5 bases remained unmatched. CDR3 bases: TGTGCCAGCTCACCTACAGGGGGCGTGGATCAGCCCCAGCATTTT. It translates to CASSPTGGVDQPQHF.

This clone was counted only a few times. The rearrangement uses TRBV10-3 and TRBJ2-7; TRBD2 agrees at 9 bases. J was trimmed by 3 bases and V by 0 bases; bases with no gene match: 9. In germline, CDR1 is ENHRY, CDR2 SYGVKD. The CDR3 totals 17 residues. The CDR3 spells CAISESMTSGLFYEQYF. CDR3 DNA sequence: TGTGCCATCAGTGAGTCCATGACTAGCGGCCTATTCTACGAGCAGTACTTC.

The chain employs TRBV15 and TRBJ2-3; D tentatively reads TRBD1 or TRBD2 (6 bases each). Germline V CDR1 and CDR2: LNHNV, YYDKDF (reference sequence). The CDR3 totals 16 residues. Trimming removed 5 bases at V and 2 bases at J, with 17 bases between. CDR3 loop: CATSRGTTPFTDTQYF. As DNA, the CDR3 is TGTGCCACCAGCCGCGGGACAACGCCTTTCACAGATACGCAGTATTTT. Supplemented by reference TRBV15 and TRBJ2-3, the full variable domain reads DAMVIQNPRYQVTQFGKPVTLSCSQTLNHNVMYWYQQKSSQAPKLLFHYYDKDFNNEADTPDNFQSRRPNTSFCFLDIRSPGLGDTAMYLCATSRGTTPFTDTQYFGPGTRLTVL.

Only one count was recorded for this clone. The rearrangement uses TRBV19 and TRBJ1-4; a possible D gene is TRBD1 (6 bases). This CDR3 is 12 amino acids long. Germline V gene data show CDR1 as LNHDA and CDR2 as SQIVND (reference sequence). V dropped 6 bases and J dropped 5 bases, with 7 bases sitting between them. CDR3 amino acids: CASRRGNEKLFF. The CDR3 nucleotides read TGTGCCAGTAGGAGGGGGAATGAAAAACTGTTTTTT.

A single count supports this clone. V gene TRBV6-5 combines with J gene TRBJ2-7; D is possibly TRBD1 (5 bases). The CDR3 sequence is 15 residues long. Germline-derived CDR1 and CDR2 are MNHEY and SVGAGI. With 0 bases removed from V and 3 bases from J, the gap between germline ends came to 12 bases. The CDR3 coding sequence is TGTGCCAGCAGTTACTCCCAGGGTCTCGGCTACGAGCAGTACTTC. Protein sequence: CASSYSQGLGYEQYF.

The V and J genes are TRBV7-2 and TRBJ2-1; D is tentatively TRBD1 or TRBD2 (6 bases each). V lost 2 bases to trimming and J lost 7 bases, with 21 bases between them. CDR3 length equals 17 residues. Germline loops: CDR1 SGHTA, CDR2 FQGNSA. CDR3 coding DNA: TGTGCCAGCAGCTTAAATGGCGGGACACAACCAGGGAATGAGCAGTTCTTC. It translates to CASSLNGGTQPGNEQFF.

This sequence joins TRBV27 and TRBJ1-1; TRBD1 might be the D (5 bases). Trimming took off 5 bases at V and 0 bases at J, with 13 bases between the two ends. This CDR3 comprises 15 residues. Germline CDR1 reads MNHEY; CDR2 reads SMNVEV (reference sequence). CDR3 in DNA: TGTGCCAGCAGTGGATGGGGACGGATGAACACTGAAGCTTTCTTT. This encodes CASSGWGRMNTEAFF.

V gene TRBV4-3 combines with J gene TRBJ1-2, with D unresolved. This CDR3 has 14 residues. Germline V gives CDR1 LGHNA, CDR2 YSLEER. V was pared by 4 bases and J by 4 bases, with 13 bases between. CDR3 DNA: TGCGCCAGCAGCCCGTCGACCGGCCTCTATGGCTACACCTTC. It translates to CASSPSTGLYGYTF.

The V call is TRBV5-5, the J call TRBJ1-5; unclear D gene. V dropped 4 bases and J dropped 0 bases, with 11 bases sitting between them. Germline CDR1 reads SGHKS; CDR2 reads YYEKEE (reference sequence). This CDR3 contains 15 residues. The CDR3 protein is CASSPSGYSNQPQHF. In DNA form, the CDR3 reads TGTGCCAGCAGCCCCTCGGGGTATAGCAATCAGCCCCAGCATTTT.

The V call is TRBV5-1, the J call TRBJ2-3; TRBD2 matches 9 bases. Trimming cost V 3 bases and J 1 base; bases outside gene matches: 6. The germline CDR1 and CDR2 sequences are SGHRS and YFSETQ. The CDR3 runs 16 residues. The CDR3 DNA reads TGCGCCAGCAGCTCCAGTGTAGCGGGAGGCACAGATACGCAGTATTTT. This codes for CASSSSVAGGTDTQYF.

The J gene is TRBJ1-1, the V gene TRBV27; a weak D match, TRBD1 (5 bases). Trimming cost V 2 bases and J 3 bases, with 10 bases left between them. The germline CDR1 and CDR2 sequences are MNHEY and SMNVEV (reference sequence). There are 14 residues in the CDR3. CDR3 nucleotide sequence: TGTGCCAGCAGTTTAACGAGAGGGGACACTGAAGCTTTCTTT. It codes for CASSLTRGDTEAFF.

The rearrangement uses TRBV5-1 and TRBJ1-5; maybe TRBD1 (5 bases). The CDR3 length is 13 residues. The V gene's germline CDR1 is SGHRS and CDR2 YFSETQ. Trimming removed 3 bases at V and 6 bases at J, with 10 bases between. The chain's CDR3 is CASSWQGSQPQHF. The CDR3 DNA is TGCGCCAGCAGCTGGCAGGGTAGTCAGCCCCAGCATTTT. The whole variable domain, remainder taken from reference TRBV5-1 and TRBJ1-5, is KAGVTQTPRYLIKTRGQQVTLSCSPISGHRSVSWYQQTPGQGLQFLFEYFSETQRNKGNFPGRFSGRQFSNSRSEMNVSTLELGDSALYLCASSWQGSQPQHFGDGTRLSIL.

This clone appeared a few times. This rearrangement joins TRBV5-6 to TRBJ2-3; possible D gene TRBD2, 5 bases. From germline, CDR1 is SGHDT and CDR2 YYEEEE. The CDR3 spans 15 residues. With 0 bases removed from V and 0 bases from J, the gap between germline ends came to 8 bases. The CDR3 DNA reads TGTGCCAGCAGCTTGGGGCGGGTTAGCACAGATACGCAGTATTTT. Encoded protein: CASSLGRVSTDTQYF.

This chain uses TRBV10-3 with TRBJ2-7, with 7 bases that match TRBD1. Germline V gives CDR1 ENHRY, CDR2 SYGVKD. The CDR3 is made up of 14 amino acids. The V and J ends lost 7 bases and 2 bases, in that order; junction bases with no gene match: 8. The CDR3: CAITPGQTTYEQYF. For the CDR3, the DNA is TGTGCCATCACCCCGGGACAGACTACCTACGAGCAGTACTTC.

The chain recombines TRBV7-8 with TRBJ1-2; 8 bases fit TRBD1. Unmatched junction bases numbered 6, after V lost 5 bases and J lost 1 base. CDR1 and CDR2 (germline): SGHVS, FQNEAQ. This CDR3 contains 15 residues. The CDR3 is CASSARTGSNYGYTF. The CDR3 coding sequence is TGTGCCAGCAGCGCCCGGACAGGGAGTAACTATGGCTACACCTTC.

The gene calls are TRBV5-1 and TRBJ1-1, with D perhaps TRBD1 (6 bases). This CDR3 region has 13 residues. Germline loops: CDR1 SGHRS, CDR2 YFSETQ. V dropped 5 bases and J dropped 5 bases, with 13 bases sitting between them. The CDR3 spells CASRTTGTTEAFF. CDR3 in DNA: TGCGCCAGCAGAACTACCGGGACAACTGAAGCTTTCTTT.